This T cell receptor beta chain stems from a study of radiotherapy plus CTLA-4 blockade in lung cancer. Overall study context: Objective responses emerged in about 20% of patients, and 30% to 40% attained disease control. Study findings and constraints: Expansion in blood of tumor-derived TCR clones was seen after radiotherapy plus ipilimumab. Reported findings show early blood T cell clone dynamics, with interferon-beta, best predicted response.

TCRdb keeps only in-frame clones here, not all; method: immunoSEQ multiplex PCR. This table holds fewer than 100,000 clones, 70% to 85% found once. V trimming: 5 bases; J trimming: 1 base; junction bases outside the gene matches: 7. The CDR3 has 16 residues. In germline, CDR1 is SGHRS, CDR2 YFSETQ. About this clone itself: Its antigen is undetermined.

Patients with chemo-refractory metastatic non-small-cell lung cancer received focal radiation plus CTLA-4 blockade with ipilimumab. The sequence came from a human donor with non-small cell lung cancer who had stable disease on radiotherapy plus ipilimumab. The sample here was peripheral blood, taken from a patient treated with radiotherapy plus ipilimumab. This chain connects TRBV5-1 to TRBJ2-2; 8 bases map to TRBD1. In DNA, the CDR3 is TGCGCCAGCAGTCCACCCGGGACAGGGAACACCGGGGAGCTGTTTTTT. Amino acids: CASSPPGTGNTGELFF.